A single sample is the source of the 25 T cell receptor beta chains below, sequenced in a study of vaccination effects on CD4 cells after COVID-19. ViraFEST used viral peptide pools to expand antigen-specific CD4+ T cells before sequencing. Culturing for 10 to 11 days preceded CD4+ T cell isolation. Absence of prior SARS-CoV-2 infection characterized the vaccine recipients, who showed negative nucleocapsid antibodies. These receptors lack a known antigen. Only in-frame clones appear in the TCRdb table, and some are missing; sequencing was by immunoSEQ multiplex PCR. The sample yields around 68,000 clones, 80% seen once. The sequencing used CD4+ T cells from PBMCs cultured with SARS-CoV-2 spike peptides, collected before COVID-19 vaccination. The receptors stem from a human donor who received a COVID-19 vaccine.

This rearrangement joins TRBV12-3 or TRBV12-4 to TRBJ1-6, with 7 bases identical to TRBD1. V lost 8 bases, J lost 10 bases, and 8 bases stayed unmatched. The CDR3 length is 13 residues. DNA of the CDR3: TGTGCCAGCTACAGACAGGGTGGATCACCCCTCCACTTT. This sequence encodes CASYRQGGSPLHF.

CDR3 loop: CASSLNQGYEKLFF. Written as DNA, the CDR3 is TGCGCCAGCAGCTTGAATCAGGGGTACGAAAAACTGTTTTTT. V and J are TRBV5-1 and TRBJ1-4; possible D gene TRBD1, 6 bases. The germline V and J ends were trimmed by 1 base and 8 bases, with 12 bases remaining between them. Germline loops: CDR1 SGHRS, CDR2 YFSETQ. The CDR3 is made up of 14 amino acids.

V gene TRBV19 combines with J gene TRBJ2-3; TRBD1 matches at 10 bases. The V segment lost 7 bases and the J segment 8 bases; nucleotides outside the gene matches: 12. Germline lookup yields CDR1 LNHDA and CDR2 SQIVND (reference sequence). The CDR3 length is 15 residues. The CDR3 DNA reads TGTGCCAGTATGGGTGTGAGGACAGGGGGTGGTACGCAGTATTTT. Its translation is CASMGVRTGGGTQYF.

This clone was detected only a few times. The chain couples TRBV27 to TRBJ1-3; D might be TRBD1 (6 bases). CDR3 size: 14 residues. V was pared by 8 bases and J by 2 bases, with 13 bases between. The germline gives CDR1 MNHEY, CDR2 SMNVEV (reference sequence). For the CDR3, the DNA is TGTGCCAGCTCGGCAAGGGGGACTGGAAACACCATATATTTT. It yields the protein CASSARGTGNTIYF.

V and J are TRBV6-6 and TRBJ1-2; tentative D call: TRBD1 (6 bases). Trimming shortened V by 6 bases and J by 1 base, and 12 bases separated the two germline ends. This CDR3 is 14 amino acids long. Germline assignment: CDR1 MNHNY and CDR2 SVGAGI (reference sequence). The CDR3 region is CASRSQGINYGYTF. The CDR3 bases are TGTGCCAGCAGGTCACAGGGAATTAACTATGGCTACACCTTC.

This clone was counted a single time. The chain joins TRBV18 to TRBJ2-1, with a possible D match to TRBD1 (6 bases). CDR1 and CDR2 (germline): KGHSH, LQKENI. V lost 3 bases and J 6 bases, leaving 18 bases between the germline ends. The CDR3 runs 16 residues. CDR3 DNA sequence: TGTGCCAGCTCACCCACAGGGACACTAGGCACCAATGAGCAGTTCTTC. It is translated as CASSPTGTLGTNEQFF.

V gene TRBV5-1 combines with J gene TRBJ2-2; D is unresolved. The germline V gene has CDR1 SGHRS and CDR2 YFSETQ. V was clipped by 0 bases and J by 4 bases, with 7 bases between them. This CDR3 region has 14 residues. CDR3 nucleotide sequence: TGCGCCAGCAGCTTGGCCGGAATCACCGGGGAGCTGTTTTTT. Amino acids: CASSLAGITGELFF.

This clone was observed a handful of times. The chain has TRBV27 and TRBJ1-4, with TRBD1 as a possible D gene (6 bases). Between the trimmed V and J ends, which lost 6 bases and 0 bases, there was a span of 14 bases. The CDR3 is made up of 16 amino acids. CDR1 is MNHEY, CDR2 SMNVEV, per germline (reference sequence). CDR3 loop: CASRSNKGATNEKLFF. The CDR3 DNA follows: TGTGCCAGCAGGTCAAACAAGGGGGCAACTAATGAAAAACTGTTTTTT.

This chain joins TRBV11-2 and TRBJ2-1; TRBD1 matches at 8 bases. This CDR3 has 16 amino acids. CDR1 SGHAT and CDR2 FQNNGV come from the germline V gene. The V and J ends lost 4 bases and 3 bases, in that order; junction bases with no gene match: 8. The CDR3 sequence: CASSSRTGKSYNEQFF. The CDR3, as DNA: TGTGCCAGCAGCTCTCGGACAGGGAAAAGCTACAATGAGCAGTTCTTC.

V and J are TRBV5-1 and TRBJ1-2; possible D gene TRBD1, 5 bases. CDR3 size: 14 residues. The germline V gene has CDR1 SGHRS and CDR2 YFSETQ. V gave up 4 bases and J gave up 2 bases, with 12 bases separating them. The CDR3 sequence: CASSPGGENYGYTF. In DNA form, the CDR3 reads TGCGCCAGCAGCCCTGGGGGGGAAAACTATGGCTACACCTTC. The whole variable domain, filled in from reference TRBV5-1 and TRBJ1-2, reads KAGVTQTPRYLIKTRGQQVTLSCSPISGHRSVSWYQQTPGQGLQFLFEYFSETQRNKGNFPGRFSGRQFSNSRSEMNVSTLELGDSALYLCASSPGGENYGYTFGSGTRLTVV.

This clone was recorded only once. V gene TRBV6-5 combines with J gene TRBJ2-7; D might be TRBD1 (6 bases). V lost 6 bases to trimming and J lost 2 bases, with 17 bases between them. The CDR3 loop spans 15 amino acids. CDR1 is MNHEY and CDR2 is SVGAGI in the germline V gene. In DNA form, the CDR3 reads TGTGCCAGCAGCCAAAAACTAGGGGGTACCTACGAGCAGTACGTC. It yields the protein CASSQKLGGTYEQYV.

This clone was seen only a few times. The chain uses TRBV15 and TRBJ2-7; maybe TRBD2 (5 bases). The CDR3 sequence is 14 residues long. The germline V gene has CDR1 LNHNV and CDR2 YYDKDF (reference sequence). The V end was cut by 1 base, the J end by 0 bases, with 7 bases between. Here the CDR3 reads CATSRVGSSYEQYV. The CDR3 DNA reads as TGTGCCACCAGCAGAGTTGGGAGCTCCTACGAGCAGTACGTC.

This sequence joins TRBV3-1 (or the pseudogene TRBV3-2) and TRBJ1-2; D ambiguous. The germline CDR1 and CDR2 sequences are LGHDT and YNNKEL (reference sequence). The CDR3 consists of 14 residues. V lost 0 bases and J lost 5, with 10 bases in between. The CDR3 spells CASSQDGGFYGYTF. Written as DNA, the CDR3 is TGTGCCAGCAGCCAAGATGGAGGCTTTTATGGCTACACCTTC.

This clone occurred once. This chain uses TRBV7-6 with TRBJ2-2; 10 bases are a match to TRBD1. Per the germline V gene, CDR1 is SGHVS and CDR2 is FNYEAQ. CDR3 size: 15 residues. V trimming: 5 bases; J trimming: 3 bases; junction bases outside the gene matches: 3. The CDR3 coding sequence is TGTGCCAGCAGCGCGGGACAGGGGTACACCGGGGAGCTGTTTTTT. Its protein product is CASSAGQGYTGELFF.

The table lists this clone with a few counts. The chain has TRBV18 and TRBJ2-5; D gene ambiguous. The germline CDR1 and CDR2 sequences are KGHSH and LQKENI. The V gene lost 3 bases and the J gene lost 4 bases, with 12 bases spanning the gap. The length of the CDR3 is 14 residues. Here the CDR3 DNA reads TGTGCCAGCTCACCCAACCCGGCAGTAGAGACCCAGTACTTC. Protein: CASSPNPAVETQYF.

The chain carries TRBV12-1 and TRBJ2-5; TRBD2, the table's D call, was not compared with the DNA. TRBV12-1 is a known pseudogene. The CDR3 is made up of 16 amino acids. CDR3 sequence: CASSPGSRGAKETQYF. The CDR3 DNA reads as TGTGCCAGCAGCCCCGGGTCCCGGGGGGCTAAAGAGACCCAGTACTTC.

The chain recombines TRBV6-5 with TRBJ2-1, with a possible D match to TRBD2 (6 bases). The CDR3 runs 15 residues. Germline V gene sequence: CDR1 MNHEY, CDR2 SVGAGI. V gave up 2 bases and J gave up 9 bases, with 17 bases separating them. This CDR3 reads CASSYRAGSGVEQFF. The CDR3 DNA is TGTGCCAGCAGTTACAGGGCGGGGTCTGGGGTTGAGCAGTTCTTC.

This rearrangement joins TRBV7-3 to TRBJ2-5, with D possibly matching TRBD1 (5 bases). This CDR3 has 14 residues. CDR1 SGHTA and CDR2 FQGTGA come from the germline V gene. Trimming cost V 0 bases and J 4 bases, with 9 bases left between them. The CDR3 nucleotides read TGTGCCAGCAGCTTAACGGCAGGGCCAGAGACCCAGTACTTC. Translation gives CASSLTAGPETQYF.

The gene calls are TRBV5-8 and TRBJ1-1; D is undetermined. Germline V gene lookup returns CDR1 SGHTS and CDR2 YDEGEE. V lost 5 bases and J lost 8, with 7 bases in between. The CDR3 loop spans 10 amino acids. The CDR3 region has the DNA TGTGCCAGCAGAGGTTTCGAAGCTTTCTTT. Translating it yields CASRGFEAFF.

This chain links TRBV28 with TRBJ2-2, with TRBD2 matching 7 bases. V dropped 7 bases and J dropped 6; count of bases not matched to a gene: 5. Germline CDR1 is MDHEN and CDR2 is SYDVKM. The CDR3 length is 13 residues. This CDR3 reads CASTGGKPGELFF. The CDR3 DNA reads as TGTGCCAGCACGGGGGGAAAGCCCGGGGAGCTGTTTTTT.

For the CDR3, the DNA is TGTGCCAGCTCACTGGGCGGGGCCGCCTACGAGCAGTACGTC. Its translation: CASSLGGAAYEQYV. The chain joins TRBV18 to TRBJ2-7, with D tentatively TRBD2 (6 bases). The V end lost 4 bases, the J end lost 2 bases, and 12 bases lay between the germline ends. Germline V gene lookup returns CDR1 KGHSH and CDR2 LQKENI. CDR3 length: 14 residues.

The chain employs TRBV5-8 and TRBJ1-1; a weak D match, TRBD1 (6 bases). The CDR3 is 15 residues long. Germline CDR1 SGHTS, CDR2 YDEGEE. Trimming took off 7 bases at V and 5 bases at J, with 21 bases between the two ends. CDR3: CASPDLTGRRTEAFF. The CDR3 nucleotides are TGTGCCAGCCCAGATCTAACAGGGCGTCGGACTGAAGCTTTCTTT.

The J gene is TRBJ1-1, the V gene TRBV28; D might be TRBD1 (6 bases). The CDR3 sequence is 16 residues long. In germline, CDR1 is MDHEN, CDR2 SYDVKM. The V end lost 5 bases, the J end lost 2 bases, and 18 bases lay between the germline ends. This CDR3 is CASSPRGQLGNTEAFF. The CDR3 nucleotides are TGTGCCAGCAGTCCCCGGGGACAATTGGGTAACACTGAAGCTTTCTTT.

V is TRBV7-3 and J is TRBJ2-5; D possibly corresponds to TRBD2 (6 bases). This CDR3 comprises 13 residues. The ends were cut back, 5 bases at V and 2 bases at J, with 9 bases in the middle. CDR1 is SGHTA, CDR2 FQGTGA, per germline. The CDR3 is CASSRDLQETQYF. CDR3 bases: TGTGCCAGCAGCAGGGACTTACAAGAGACCCAGTACTTC.

This clone has a handful of counts. The chain is built from TRBV19 and TRBJ1-6; D remains unclear. Germline CDR1 reads LNHDA; CDR2 reads SQIVND (reference sequence). The length of the CDR3 is 13 residues. The V end lost 7 bases, the J end lost 7 bases, and 11 bases lay between the germline ends. CDR3 in amino acids: CASNTGQNSPLHF. The CDR3 DNA is TGTGCCAGTAACACCGGCCAGAATTCACCCCTCCACTTT.